The 21 T cell receptor beta chains in this list originate from one sample, sequenced in a study of T cell repertoires in cytomegalovirus infection. TCRdb re-derived calls from the reads in MiXCR, one entry per CDR3 protein. This repertoire shows approximately 120,000 distinct CDR3 sequences, about 31% found once; its top ten account for around three fifths. Their cognate antigens are unknown. Sequences were derived from CD8+ T cells from cultured PBMCs, sampled from culture after CMV antigen stimulation. Every receptor here comes from a human donor in good health (CMV status not recorded). Some clones in this sample may be carry-over from other donors' samples.

This clonotype was detected a few times. The J gene is TRBJ2-5, the V gene TRBV27, with D unresolved. Germline CDR1 MNHEY, CDR2 SMNVEV (reference sequence). The CDR3 runs 12 residues. The germline V and J ends were trimmed by 5 bases and 5 bases, with 9 bases remaining between them. The CDR3: CASSALRETQYF. The CDR3 DNA sequence: TGTGCCAGCAGTGCCCTCCGGGAGACCCAGTACTTC.

This clonotype has only a few counts. The rearrangement uses TRBV27 and TRBJ1-5; maybe TRBD1 (6 bases). V gave up 3 bases and J gave up 2 bases, with 11 bases separating them. This CDR3 comprises 15 residues. Germline V gene sequence: CDR1 MNHEY, CDR2 SMNVEV (reference sequence). This chain's CDR3 is CASSLRGSGNQPQHF. CDR3 coding DNA: TGTGCCAGCAGTTTGAGGGGGAGTGGCAATCAGCCCCAGCATTTT.

In its sample, this clonotype was seen a few times. The chain couples TRBV6-1 to TRBJ2-7, with D unresolved. CDR1 and CDR2 from the germline V gene are MNHNS and SASEGT. The length of the CDR3 is 15 residues. The V end was cut by 0 bases, the J end by 3 bases, with 12 bases between. The CDR3 region is CASSEAGFGFYEQYF. CDR3 nucleotide sequence: TGTGCCAGCAGTGAAGCGGGGTTCGGTTTCTACGAGCAGTACTTC.

This clonotype turned up a few times. The rearrangement uses TRBV7-9 and TRBJ2-3; 9 nucleotides line up with TRBD2. This CDR3 is built from 17 residues. The germline gives CDR1 SEHNR, CDR2 FQNEAQ (reference sequence). J was trimmed by 4 bases and V by 5 bases; bases with no gene match: 13. CDR3 sequence: CASSPRLAVEGPDTQYF. The DNA for the CDR3 is TGTGCCAGCAGCCCCCGACTAGCGGTGGAGGGGCCAGATACGCAGTATTTT. Together with reference TRBV7-9 and TRBJ2-3, the CDR3 gives the full variable domain: DTGVSQNPRHKITKRGQNVTFRCDPISEHNRLYWYRQTLGQGPEFLTYFQNEAQLEKSRLLSDRFSAERPKGSFSTLEIQRTEQGDSAMYLCASSPRLAVEGPDTQYFGPGTRLTVL.

The V and J genes are TRBV28 and TRBJ2-7; the D gene could be TRBD1 or TRBD2 (7 bases each). Per the germline V gene, CDR1 is MDHEN and CDR2 is SYDVKM. Trimming removed 3 bases from V and 4 bases from J, with 25 bases in between. CDR3 size: 18 residues. The DNA of the CDR3 is TGTGCCAGCAGTTTCGCCAGGGGGGGATTCCGAACTTTATACGAGCAGTACTTC. Translation gives CASSFARGGFRTLYEQYF. Supplemented by reference TRBV28 and TRBJ2-7, the full variable domain reads DVKVTQSSRYLVKRTGEKVFLECVQDMDHENMFWYRQDPGLGLRLIYFSYDVKMKEKGDIPEGYSVSREKKERFSLILESASTNQTSMYLCASSFARGGFRTLYEQYFGPGTRLTVT.

The chain combines TRBV29-1 with TRBJ1-1; D gene uncertain. The CDR3 is 14 amino acids. The germline CDR1 and CDR2 sequences are SQVTM and ANQGSEA. With 3 bases removed from V and 1 base from J, the gap between germline ends came to 12 bases. This CDR3 is CSVEEGFGNTEAFF. The CDR3 nucleotides are TGCAGCGTTGAGGAGGGCTTCGGGAACACTGAAGCTTTCTTT.

This clonotype came up a few times. For the CDR3, the DNA is TGTGCCAGCAGCTTCGGGACTCTCACCGGGGAGCTGTTTTTT. Protein sequence: CASSFGTLTGELFF. The rearrangement uses TRBV7-8 and TRBJ2-2; D is possibly TRBD2 (6 bases). The CDR3 is 14 residues long. Germline V gene sequence: CDR1 SGHVS, CDR2 FQNEAQ. Trimming took off 3 bases at V and 4 bases at J, with 9 bases between the two ends.

The gene calls are TRBV7-8 and TRBJ2-5; D may correspond to TRBD1 or TRBD2 (5 bases each). The CDR3 contains 16 residues. CDR1 SGHVS and CDR2 FQNEAQ come from the germline V gene. Trimming removed 5 bases at V and 1 base at J, with 17 bases between. The CDR3, as DNA: TGTGCCAGCAGCCCCGGGACCGTAAAAATCCAAGAGACCCAGTACTTC. Its protein is CASSPGTVKIQETQYF.

This clonotype appeared a few times. The rearrangement joins TRBV6-2 or TRBV6-3 to TRBJ2-1; TRBD1 matches 11 bases. V was pared by 6 bases and J by 0 bases, with 7 bases of the junction left unmatched. The CDR3 has 17 amino acids. Germline V lookup: CDR1 MNHEY, CDR2 SVGEGT. For the CDR3, the DNA is TGTGCCAGCAGCCCCGGGACAGGGGGGGCCTCCTACAATGAGCAGTTCTTC. Protein sequence: CASSPGTGGASYNEQFF.

This clonotype was recorded at least ten times. The chain recombines TRBV6-1 with TRBJ1-1; TRBD1 matches 7 bases. The trim removed 1 base at V and 5 bases at J, leaving 7 bases unmatched. The germline V gene has CDR1 MNHNS and CDR2 SASEGT. The CDR3 length is 15 residues. In DNA, the CDR3 is TGTGCCAGCAGTGAAGAAACAGGGGAAGGAACTGAAGCTTTCTTT. It encodes CASSEETGEGTEAFF.

The table lists this clonotype with a few counts. The chain employs TRBV29-1 and TRBJ2-1; no definite D call. This CDR3 region has 13 residues. CDR1 is SQVTM and CDR2 is ANQGSEA in the germline V gene. Trimming took off 1 base at V and 2 bases at J, with 6 bases between the two ends. In nucleotides, the CDR3 is TGCAGCGTTGAAGGGGCGACCTACAATGAGCAGTTCTTC. It encodes CSVEGATYNEQFF.

This clonotype was picked up many times. The chain has TRBV2 and TRBJ1-5; TRBD1 is a possible D gene (6 bases). The length of the CDR3 is 14 residues. Looked up from germline, CDR1 is SNHLY and CDR2 is FYNNEI. The germline V and J ends were trimmed by 6 bases and 2 bases, with 11 bases remaining between them. The CDR3 reads CASRDSGGNQPQHF. The CDR3 bases are TGTGCCAGCAGGGATTCAGGGGGCAATCAGCCCCAGCATTTT.

The chain employs TRBV3-1 and TRBJ2-7; TRBD2 might be the D (6 bases). This CDR3 contains 15 residues. CDR1 LGHDT and CDR2 YNNKEL come from the germline V gene (reference sequence). Trimming took 1 base from V and 2 from J, leaving 12 bases between them. CDR3 in amino acids: CASSQVSRGTYEQYF. CDR3 nucleotide sequence: TGTGCCAGCAGCCAAGTAAGTCGGGGGACCTACGAGCAGTACTTC.

The J gene is TRBJ2-1, the V gene TRBV12-3 or TRBV12-4; D call uncertain. The V end lost 3 bases, the J end lost 12 bases, and 21 bases lay between the germline ends. This CDR3 comprises 15 residues. CDR3 in DNA: TGTGCCAGCAGTTTTGTAGGATACTACGACGATGTGCAGTTCTTC. It specifies CASSFVGYYDDVQFF.

This clonotype was detected many times. The chain combines TRBV5-5 with TRBJ1-4; no reliable D call. This CDR3 is built from 16 residues. The V gene's germline CDR1 is SGHKS and CDR2 YYEKEE (reference sequence). With 1 base removed from V and 0 bases from J, the gap between germline ends came to 10 bases. The CDR3, as DNA: TGTGCCAGCAGCTTGTTGACCGTCGCAACTAATGAAAAACTGTTTTTT. Translating gives CASSLLTVATNEKLFF.

The chain is built from TRBV6-1 and TRBJ2-7; D is tentatively TRBD1 or TRBD2 (7 bases each). Germline assignment: CDR1 MNHNS and CDR2 SASEGT. The CDR3 totals 17 residues. Trimming removed 1 base at V and 2 bases at J, with 18 bases between. CDR3 sequence: CASSEDLIRGGTYEQYF. CDR3 DNA sequence: TGTGCCAGCAGTGAAGACTTAATCAGGGGGGGGACCTACGAGCAGTACTTC.

This clonotype has at least ten counts. This sequence joins TRBV4-2 and TRBJ1-4, with D tentatively TRBD1 (5 bases). CDR3 length equals 15 residues. CDR1 is LGHNA and CDR2 is YNFKEQ in the germline V gene. The V and J ends lost 1 base and 8 bases respectively, with 14 bases between them. CDR3 residues: CASSQGSRETEKLFF. In DNA, the CDR3 is TGTGCCAGCAGCCAAGGTTCCAGGGAGACGGAAAAACTGTTTTTT.

V is TRBV19 and J is TRBJ1-2; 9 bases fit TRBD1. Unmatched junction bases numbered 7, after V lost 7 bases and J lost 7 bases. The CDR3 has 13 residues. From germline, CDR1 is LNHDA and CDR2 SQIVND (reference sequence). CDR3 in DNA: TGTGCCAGTAACCCGGGACAGGGCTCTGGCTACACCTTC. Its protein product is CASNPGQGSGYTF.

V and J are TRBV6-5 and TRBJ1-2; D not certain. CDR3 length equals 15 residues. V gave up 2 bases and J gave up 4 bases, with 14 bases separating them. CDR1 and CDR2 (germline): MNHEY, SVGAGI. CDR3 loop: CASSYTRAPSYGYTF. For the CDR3, the DNA is TGTGCCAGCAGTTACACTAGGGCCCCATCCTATGGCTACACCTTC.

This clonotype has just a few counts. The chain employs TRBV19 and TRBJ1-1, with 10 bases lining up with TRBD1. Germline V gene data show CDR1 as LNHDA and CDR2 as SQIVND (reference sequence). The V segment lost 5 bases and the J segment 4 bases; nucleotides outside the gene matches: 4. The CDR3 runs to 14 residues. As DNA, the CDR3 is TGTGCCAGTAGTCCGGGACAGGGGAGCACTGAAGCTTTCTTT. Encoded protein: CASSPGQGSTEAFF.

This clonotype was recorded a few times. The chain uses TRBV13 and TRBJ2-7, with TRBD2 identical over 11 bases. V lost 4 bases and J lost 1; bases outside the gene matches: 6. This CDR3 region has 16 residues. CDR1 PRHDT and CDR2 FYEKMQ come from the germline V gene (reference sequence). CDR3 in amino acids: CASSSFTSGGSYEQYF. As DNA, the CDR3 is TGTGCCAGCAGCTCCTTCACTAGCGGGGGATCCTACGAGCAGTACTTC.